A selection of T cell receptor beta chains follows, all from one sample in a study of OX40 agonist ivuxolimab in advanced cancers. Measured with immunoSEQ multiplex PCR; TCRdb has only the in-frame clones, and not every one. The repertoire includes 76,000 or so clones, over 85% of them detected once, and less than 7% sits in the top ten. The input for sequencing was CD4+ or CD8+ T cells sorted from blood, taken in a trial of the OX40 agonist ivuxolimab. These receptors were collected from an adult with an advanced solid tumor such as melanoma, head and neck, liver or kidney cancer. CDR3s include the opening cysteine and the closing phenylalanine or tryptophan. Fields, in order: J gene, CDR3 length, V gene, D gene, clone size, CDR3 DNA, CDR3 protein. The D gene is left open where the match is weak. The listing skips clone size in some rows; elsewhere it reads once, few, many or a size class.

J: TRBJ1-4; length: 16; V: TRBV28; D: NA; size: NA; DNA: TGTGCCAGCAGTTTAGGGGGGTCGAAGACTAATGAAAAACTGTTTTTT; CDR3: CASSLGGSKTNEKLFF
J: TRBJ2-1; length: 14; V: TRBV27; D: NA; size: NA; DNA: TGTGCCAGCAGTTTCCTAGAATCTTACAATGAGCAGTTCTTC; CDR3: CASSFLESYNEQFF
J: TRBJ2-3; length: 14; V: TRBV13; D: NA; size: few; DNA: TGTGCCAGCAGCCCGCGGACTAGCACAGATACGCAGTATTTT; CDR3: CASSPRTSTDTQYF
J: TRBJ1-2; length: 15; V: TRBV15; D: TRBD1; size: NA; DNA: TGTGCCACCAGCCCGCGGACAGGGGTTAACTATGGCTACACCTTC; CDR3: CATSPRTGVNYGYTF
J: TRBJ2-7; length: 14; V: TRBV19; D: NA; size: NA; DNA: TGTGCCAGTAACGAGGGCCAGGGTCGGATCGAGCAGTACTTC; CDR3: CASNEGQGRIEQYF
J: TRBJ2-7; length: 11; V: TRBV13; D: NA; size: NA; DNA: TGTGCCAGCAGCTTATCTACGCCGTGGCACTTC; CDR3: CASSLSTPWHF
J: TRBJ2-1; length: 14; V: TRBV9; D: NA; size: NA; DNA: TGTGCCAGCAGCGCCGCGGCGATCTACAATGAGCAGTTCTTC; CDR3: CASSAAAIYNEQFF
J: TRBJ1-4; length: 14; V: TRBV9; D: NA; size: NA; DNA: TGTGCCAGCAGCGTAGGTGGGAATAATGAAAAACTGTTTTTT; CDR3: CASSVGGNNEKLFF
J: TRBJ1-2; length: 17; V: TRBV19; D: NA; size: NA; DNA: TGTGCCAGTAGGGGGTTCTCGGGACACCCCCTCGGCTATGCCTACACCTTC; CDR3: CASRGFSGHPLGYAYTF
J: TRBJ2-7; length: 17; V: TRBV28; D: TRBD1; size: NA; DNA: TGTGCCAGCAGCCGAACCCCGACAGGGGCCCCCTCCTACGAGCAGTACTTC; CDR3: CASSRTPTGAPSYEQYF
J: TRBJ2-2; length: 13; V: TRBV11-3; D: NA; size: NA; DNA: TGTGCCAGCAGCCTAGAGGACACCGGGGAGCTGTTTTTT; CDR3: CASSLEDTGELFF
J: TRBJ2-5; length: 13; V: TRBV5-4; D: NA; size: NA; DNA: TGTGCCAGCAGCTTGGCCTACCAAGAGACCCAGTACTTC; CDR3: CASSLAYQETQYF
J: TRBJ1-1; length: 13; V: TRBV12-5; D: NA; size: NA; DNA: TGTGCATCTACAGGGTCCGGGAACACTGAAGCTTTCTTT; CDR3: CASTGSGNTEAFF
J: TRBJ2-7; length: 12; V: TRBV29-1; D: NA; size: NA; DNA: TGCAGCGTTGAAGCGCAGTACCACGAGCAGTACTTC; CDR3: CSVEAQYHEQYF
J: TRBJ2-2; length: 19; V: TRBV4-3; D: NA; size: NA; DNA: TGCGCCAGCAGCCAAGATTACGGGGGCCCCTCCTTTAACACCGGGGAGCTGTTTTTT; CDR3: CASSQDYGGPSFNTGELFF
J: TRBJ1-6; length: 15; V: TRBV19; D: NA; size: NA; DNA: TGTGCCAGTAGTCCCACAGGGAGTAGTAATTCACCCCTCCACTTT; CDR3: CASSPTGSSNSPLHF